The table lists the clone carrying this TCR beta chain with a few counts. Its target is unknown. This sample was included in a study of blood T cells in healthy people across ages. PCR was performed a second time for about 7 to 11 cycles using a sample-barcoded 5' primer and a J-beta primer mix. TCRdb recomputed calls from the 5' RACE reads with MiXCR, one row per CDR3 protein. The sample holds 780,000 or so distinct CDR3 sequences, around 50% seen once. The study, taken as a whole, reports: Lack of knowledge of donor CMV status possibly confounded expanded clonotype changes. It was the long-lived donors that had more naive CD4+ cells and higher diversity than aged donors.

The sequence came from a man aged 40-50 years in good health. Sequenced input: blood.

The CDR3 protein is CASKQDYNEQYF. In nucleotides, the CDR3 is TGTGCCAGCAAACAGGACTACAATGAGCAGTACTTC. V is TRBV2 and J is TRBJ2-1, with D possibly being TRBD2 (6 bases). The J call may not be correct, given that the DNA end is closer to TRBJ2-7. The CDR3 has 12 residues. Germline CDR1 reads SNHLY; CDR2 reads FYNNEI.